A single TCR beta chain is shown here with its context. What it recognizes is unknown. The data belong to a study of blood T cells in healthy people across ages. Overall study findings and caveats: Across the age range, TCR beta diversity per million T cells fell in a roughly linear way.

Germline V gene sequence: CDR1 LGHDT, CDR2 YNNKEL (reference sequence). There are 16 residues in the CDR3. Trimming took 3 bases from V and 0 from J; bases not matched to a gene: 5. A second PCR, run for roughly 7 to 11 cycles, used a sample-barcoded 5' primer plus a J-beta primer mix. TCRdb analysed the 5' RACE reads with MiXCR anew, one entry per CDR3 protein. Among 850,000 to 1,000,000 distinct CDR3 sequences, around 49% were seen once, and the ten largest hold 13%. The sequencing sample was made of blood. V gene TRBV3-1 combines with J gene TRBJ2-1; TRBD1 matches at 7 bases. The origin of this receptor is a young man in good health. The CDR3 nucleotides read TGTGCCAGCAGCCAGACAGGGTGGAGCTCCTACAATGAGCAGTTCTTC. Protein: CASSQTGWSSYNEQFF.